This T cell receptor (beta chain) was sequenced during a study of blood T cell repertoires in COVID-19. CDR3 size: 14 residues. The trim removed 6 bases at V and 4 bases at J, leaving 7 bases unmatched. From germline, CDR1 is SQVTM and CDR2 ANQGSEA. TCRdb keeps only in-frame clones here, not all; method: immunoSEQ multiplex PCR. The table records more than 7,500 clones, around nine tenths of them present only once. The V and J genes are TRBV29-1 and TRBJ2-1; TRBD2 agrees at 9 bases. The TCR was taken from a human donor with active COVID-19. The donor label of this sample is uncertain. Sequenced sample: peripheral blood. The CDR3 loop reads CSVLGLADYNEQFF. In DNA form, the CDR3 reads TGCAGCGTGTTGGGACTAGCAGATTACAATGAGCAGTTCTTC.